These 8 T cell receptor beta chains originate from one sample sequenced in a study of CD8+ T cells in alopecia areata. After isolation, RNA underwent reverse transcription to generate cDNA as the sequencing template. Method: immunoSEQ multiplex PCR; TCRdb's copy keeps in-frame clones and lacks some. The data hold around 100,000 clones, with 85% to 90% observed a single time. Regarding treatment: oral pan-JAK inhibitor, 5-10 mg twice daily. The sample here was CD8+ T cells sorted from blood, taken at approximately week 30, from a patient treated with tofacitinib. These receptors were taken from a human donor with alopecia areata.

Comments on this clone: The identical CDR3 is also encoded by other nucleotide sequences in the sample. The genes are TRBV29-1 and TRBJ1-1; the D gene is possibly TRBD1 (5 bases). CDR1 is SQVTM and CDR2 is ANQGSEA in the germline V gene. This CDR3 contains 13 residues. V was cut by 3 bases and J by 0 bases, with 8 bases left in between. CDR3 sequence reads: CSVEEGLNTEAFF. For the CDR3, the DNA is TGCAGCGTTGAGGAGGGGTTGAACACTGAAGCTTTCTTT. The variable domain in full, with the rest retrieved from reference TRBV29-1 and TRBJ1-1, is SAVISQKPSRDICQRGTSLTIQCQVDSQVTMMFWYRQQPGQSLTLIATANQGSEATYESGFVIDKFPISRPNLTFSTLTVSNMSPEDSSIYLCSVEEGLNTEAFFGQGTRLTVV.

The chain joins TRBV29-1 to TRBJ2-5; D is ambiguous. TRBJ2-7 explains the end of the DNA better; the J call may be wrong. Looked up from germline, CDR1 is SQVTM and CDR2 is ANQGSEA. CDR3 length: 11 residues. The CDR3 DNA follows: TGCAGCGTGCTGGACGGCTACGAGCAGTACTTC. This translates into CSVLDGYEQYF.

This clone has a single count. V gene TRBV6-5 combines with J gene TRBJ2-7, with D perhaps matching TRBD1 or TRBD2 (5 bases each). The CDR3 has 15 residues. Trimming pared 5 bases from V and 1 base from J, leaving 15 bases between. CDR1 is MNHEY, CDR2 SVGAGI, per germline. In DNA form, the CDR3 reads TGTGCCAGCAGTAACCTCGGGGACGGGTCCTACGAGCAGTACTTC. Translation gives CASSNLGDGSYEQYF.

The V call is TRBV29-1, the J call TRBJ2-1; TRBD2 matches 13 bases. J was trimmed by 7 bases and V by 1 base; bases with no gene match: 1. CDR1 SQVTM and CDR2 ANQGSEA come from the germline V gene. This CDR3 has 14 residues. The CDR3, as DNA: TGCAGCGTTGAAGGGGGACTAGCGGGAAATGAGCAGTTCTTC. Amino acids: CSVEGGLAGNEQFF.

This rearrangement joins TRBV7-9 to TRBJ1-2; no clear D. The CDR3 contains 13 residues. V was shortened by 1 base and J by 4 bases, with 7 bases between the two germline ends. Germline V gene sequence: CDR1 SEHNR, CDR2 FQNEAQ (reference sequence). CDR3 in DNA: TGTGCCAGCAGCTTAGTGGAACTCTATGGCTACACCTTC. It codes for CASSLVELYGYTF.

This chain links TRBV7-2 with TRBJ2-1, with TRBD1 matching over 9 bases. Germline V gene sequence: CDR1 SGHTA, CDR2 FQGNSA. The length of the CDR3 is 17 residues. J was trimmed by 7 bases and V by 2 bases; bases with no gene match: 12. The DNA for the CDR3 is TGTGCCAGCAGCTTACCTGCCGGGACAGGGTTTGCAAATGAGCAGTTCTTC. Translated: CASSLPAGTGFANEQFF.

The rearrangement uses TRBV7-6 and TRBJ2-7; D possibly corresponds to TRBD2 (5 bases). The germline V gene has CDR1 SGHVS and CDR2 FNYEAQ. The CDR3 is 13 residues long. Trimming pared 4 bases from V and 5 bases from J, leaving 12 bases between. The CDR3 DNA sequence: TGTGCCAGCAGCTCTAGCCCGGGCGACGAGCAGTACTTC. Amino acids: CASSSSPGDEQYF.

The rearrangement links TRBV19 to TRBJ2-1; no definite D call. CDR1 and CDR2 from the germline V gene are LNHDA and SQIVND (reference sequence). CDR3 size: 14 residues. Trimming shortened V by 2 bases and J by 0 bases, and 5 bases separated the two germline ends. The CDR3 region has the DNA TGTGCCAGTAGTATAAGGGACTCCTACAATGAGCAGTTCTTC. It specifies CASSIRDSYNEQFF.